The 14 T cell receptor beta chains below come from one sample, sequenced in a study of T-cell reconstitution after alpha-beta-depleted transplantation in children. The library targeted TCRbeta and was prepared with unique molecular identifiers. MiXCR was run by TCRdb on the PCR reads, yielding one entry per CDR3 protein. The data contain 450,000 to 700,000 distinct CDR3 sequences, 25% to 30% of them seen just once; the ten biggest clones take up 36%. This sample comprised PBMCs, obtained before TCRalphabeta/CD19-depleted stem cell transplant. These receptors were collected from a boy under two years old with Wiskott-Aldrich syndrome, due to receive a stem cell transplant.

The CDR3 region is CASSPGVRGQETQYF. Written as DNA, the CDR3 is TGTGCCAGCAGCCCCGGGGTTAGGGGCCAAGAGACCCAGTACTTC. The rearrangement links TRBV7-9 to TRBJ2-5, with D tentatively TRBD1 or TRBD2 (5 bases each). With 5 bases removed from V and 1 base from J, the gap between germline ends came to 14 bases. The germline gives CDR1 SEHNR, CDR2 FQNEAQ (reference sequence). The length of the CDR3 is 15 residues.

This clonotype was recorded a few times. The genes are TRBV5-6 and TRBJ2-1; tentative D call: TRBD1 (6 bases). CDR1 and CDR2 (germline): SGHDT, YYEEEE. V was shortened by 4 bases and J by 9 bases, with 14 bases between the two germline ends. The CDR3 has 13 amino acids. The CDR3 DNA reads as TGTGCCAGCAGCCGTCACAGGGCCGGTGAGCAGTTCTTC. Its translation is CASSRHRAGEQFF.

The CDR3 bases are TGCGCCAGCAGTGACTCGGGGTATGGCTACACCTTC. Residues: CASSDSGYGYTF. The chain recombines TRBV10-2 with TRBJ1-2; unclear D gene. Looked up from germline, CDR1 is WSHSY and CDR2 is SAAADI. V gave up 3 bases and J gave up 5 bases, with 7 bases separating them. This CDR3 contains 12 residues.

V gene TRBV5-1 combines with J gene TRBJ2-1; 11 bases agree with TRBD2. The CDR3 has 15 amino acids. With 0 bases clipped from V and 9 bases from J, the junction kept 5 bases outside the gene matches. The germline gives CDR1 SGHRS, CDR2 YFSETQ. The CDR3 sequence is CASSLALAGVGEQFF. CDR3 coding DNA: TGCGCCAGCAGCTTGGCACTAGCGGGAGTGGGTGAGCAGTTCTTC.

The chain carries TRBV20-1 and TRBJ2-1; 9 bases map to TRBD2. This CDR3 comprises 16 residues. Germline-derived CDR1 and CDR2 are DFQATT and SNEGSKA (reference sequence). With V trimmed by 0 bases and J by 2 bases, 5 bases remained unmatched. The DNA for the CDR3 is TGCAGTGCTAGAGAAGGGCGGGGGGGACCCTACAATGAGCAGTTCTTC. Its translation: CSAREGRGGPYNEQFF.

This clonotype was seen a few times. The chain uses TRBV20-1 and TRBJ2-3, with a weak D call TRBD2 (6 bases). The CDR3 has 13 residues. The V gene lost 4 bases and the J gene lost 5 bases, with 13 bases spanning the gap. The V gene's germline CDR1 is DFQATT and CDR2 SNEGSKA (reference sequence). The CDR3 protein is CSAISAGGDTQYF. The CDR3 coding sequence is TGCAGTGCTATATCCGCCGGGGGAGATACGCAGTATTTT.

This clonotype was counted only a few times. This rearrangement joins TRBV20-1 to TRBJ2-5; no clear D gene. The V gene lost 2 bases and the J gene lost 4 bases, with 8 bases spanning the gap. The CDR3 sequence is 12 residues long. Germline CDR1 reads DFQATT; CDR2 reads SNEGSKA (reference sequence). CDR3 bases: TGCAGTGCTAGACTTGTGGCAGAGACCCAGTACTTC. Protein sequence: CSARLVAETQYF.

This clonotype has only a few counts. The rearrangement joins TRBV6-1 to TRBJ1-2; 7 nucleotides align to TRBD1. V was clipped by 5 bases and J by 6 bases; unmatched bases: 3. The CDR3 contains 12 residues. In germline, CDR1 is MNHNS, CDR2 SASEGT. CDR3 nucleotide sequence: TGTGCCAGCAGTCAGACAGGGAATGGCTACACCTTC. It encodes CASSQTGNGYTF.

The gene calls are TRBV29-1 and TRBJ2-7; tentatively, D is TRBD2 (5 bases). Germline CDR1 reads SQVTM; CDR2 reads ANQGSEA. The CDR3 contains 11 residues. Deletions cut 6 bases from V and 1 base from J, with 7 bases between. The CDR3 region has the DNA TGCAGCGTCCGGGGTTCCTACGAGCAGTACTTC. Translating gives CSVRGSYEQYF.

The gene calls are TRBV4-1 and TRBJ2-1, with TRBD2 as a possible D gene (6 bases). Per the germline V gene, CDR1 is MGHRA and CDR2 is YSYEKL. V gave up 1 base and J gave up 0 bases, with 13 bases separating them. CDR3 length equals 17 residues. The CDR3 DNA is TGCGCCAGCAGCCAAGTGGAGGGATCAAGCTCCTACAATGAGCAGTTCTTC. This gives the protein CASSQVEGSSSYNEQFF.

The CDR3 nucleotides are TGTGCCAGCATTCCGGGGGGCTCTGCCTACAATGAGCAGTTCTTC. Amino acids: CASIPGGSAYNEQFF. The rearrangement links TRBV6-1 to TRBJ2-1, with D perhaps matching TRBD2 (7 bases). V was cut by 7 bases and J by 2 bases, with 15 bases left in between. CDR3 length equals 15 residues. Germline assignment: CDR1 MNHNS and CDR2 SASEGT.

The J gene is TRBJ1-1, the V gene TRBV6-1; D may be TRBD1 (6 bases). CDR3 length: 15 residues. Trimming left V 6 bases short and J 2 bases short, with 16 bases between. CDR1 and CDR2 (germline): MNHNS, SASEGT. CDR3 sequence: CASRRPWGLNTEAFF. In DNA form, the CDR3 reads TGTGCCAGCAGACGCCCTTGGGGGCTCAACACTGAAGCTTTCTTT.

In its sample, this clonotype was seen many times. Here the CDR3 reads CASSLGRGGNIQYF. The CDR3 DNA is TGCGCCAGCAGCTTGGGCAGGGGCGGGAACATTCAGTACTTC. The J gene is TRBJ2-4, the V gene TRBV5-1, with TRBD1 as a possible D gene (6 bases). V was cut by 0 bases and J by 7 bases, with 11 bases left in between. CDR1 and CDR2 from the germline V gene are SGHRS and YFSETQ. This CDR3 has 14 residues.

In its sample, this clonotype was seen a few times. The chain combines TRBV4-2 with TRBJ1-2; 9 bases agree with TRBD1. This CDR3 has 17 residues. V lost 0 bases, J lost 4 bases, and 9 bases stayed unmatched. CDR1 is LGHNA, CDR2 YNFKEQ, per germline. CDR3 DNA sequence: TGTGCCAGCAGCCAAGACGGCTCACAGGGGGCGACCTATGGCTACACCTTC. Its protein product is CASSQDGSQGATYGYTF.